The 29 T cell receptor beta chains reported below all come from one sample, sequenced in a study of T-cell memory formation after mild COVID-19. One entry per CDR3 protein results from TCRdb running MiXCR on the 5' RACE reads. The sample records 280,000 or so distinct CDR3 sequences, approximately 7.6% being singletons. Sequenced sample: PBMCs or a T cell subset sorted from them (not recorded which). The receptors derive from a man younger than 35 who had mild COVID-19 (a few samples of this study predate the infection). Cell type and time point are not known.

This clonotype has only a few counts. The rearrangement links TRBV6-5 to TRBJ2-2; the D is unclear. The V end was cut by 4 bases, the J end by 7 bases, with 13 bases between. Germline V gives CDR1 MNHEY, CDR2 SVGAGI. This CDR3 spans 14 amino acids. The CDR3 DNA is TGTGCCAGCAGTTCCGGACGGCCCTACGGGGAGCTGTTTTTT. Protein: CASSSGRPYGELFF.

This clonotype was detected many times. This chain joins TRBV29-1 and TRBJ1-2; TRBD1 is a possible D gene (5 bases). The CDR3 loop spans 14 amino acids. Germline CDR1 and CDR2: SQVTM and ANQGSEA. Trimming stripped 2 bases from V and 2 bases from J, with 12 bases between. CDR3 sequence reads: CSVERGAENYGYTF. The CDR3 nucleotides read TGCAGCGTTGAACGCGGGGCGGAAAACTATGGCTACACCTTC.

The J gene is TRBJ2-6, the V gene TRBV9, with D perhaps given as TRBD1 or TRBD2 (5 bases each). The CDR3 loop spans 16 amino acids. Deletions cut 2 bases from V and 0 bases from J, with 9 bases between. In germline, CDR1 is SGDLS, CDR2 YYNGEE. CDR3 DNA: TGTGCCAGCAGCGTGGGACGGATCTCTGGGGCCAACGTCCTGACTTTC. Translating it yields CASSVGRISGANVLTF.

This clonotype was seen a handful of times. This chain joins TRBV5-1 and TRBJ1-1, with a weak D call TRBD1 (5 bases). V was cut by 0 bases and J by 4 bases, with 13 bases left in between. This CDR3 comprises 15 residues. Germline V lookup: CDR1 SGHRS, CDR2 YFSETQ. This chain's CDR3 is CASSLGWGEVTEAFF. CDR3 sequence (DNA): TGCGCCAGCAGCTTGGGGTGGGGCGAGGTCACTGAAGCTTTCTTT.

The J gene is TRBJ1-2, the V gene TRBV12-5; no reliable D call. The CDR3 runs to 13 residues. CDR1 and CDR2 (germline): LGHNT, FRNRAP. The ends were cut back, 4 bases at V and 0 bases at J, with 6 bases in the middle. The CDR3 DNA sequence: TGTGCTAGTGGTTCGGAGACTAACTATGGCTACACCTTC. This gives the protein CASGSETNYGYTF.

In nucleotides, the CDR3 is TGCGCCAGCAGCCAAGAACCCCTAGCTGAGAAAGAGACCCAGTACTTC. It translates to CASSQEPLAEKETQYF. The V and J genes are TRBV4-3 and TRBJ2-5; perhaps TRBD2 as D (5 bases). V was pared by 0 bases and J by 3 bases, with 14 bases between. This CDR3 is built from 16 residues. Germline V lookup: CDR1 LGHNA, CDR2 YSLEER.

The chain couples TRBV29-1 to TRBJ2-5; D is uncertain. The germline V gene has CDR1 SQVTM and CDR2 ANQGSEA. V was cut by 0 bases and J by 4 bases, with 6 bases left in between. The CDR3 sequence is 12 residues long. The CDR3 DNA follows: TGCAGCGTTGAAGATTCAGTAGAGACCCAGTACTTC. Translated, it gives CSVEDSVETQYF.

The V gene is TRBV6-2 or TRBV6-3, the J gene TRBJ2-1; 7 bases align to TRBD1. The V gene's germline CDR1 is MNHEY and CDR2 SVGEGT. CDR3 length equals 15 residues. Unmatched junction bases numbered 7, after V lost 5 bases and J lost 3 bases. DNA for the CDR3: TGTGCCAGCAGTAAACCGGGACAGAGCTACAATGAGCAGTTCTTC. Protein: CASSKPGQSYNEQFF.

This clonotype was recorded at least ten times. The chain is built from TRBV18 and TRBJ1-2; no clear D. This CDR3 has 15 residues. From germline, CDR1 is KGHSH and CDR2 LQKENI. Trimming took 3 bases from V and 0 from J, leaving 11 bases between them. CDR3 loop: CASSPGNGANYGYTF. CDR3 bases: TGTGCCAGCTCACCTGGTAACGGAGCTAACTATGGCTACACCTTC.

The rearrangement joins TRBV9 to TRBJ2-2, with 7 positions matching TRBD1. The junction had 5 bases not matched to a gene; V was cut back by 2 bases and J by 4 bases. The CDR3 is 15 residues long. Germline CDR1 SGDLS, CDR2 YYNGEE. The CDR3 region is CASSVTGYGTGELFF. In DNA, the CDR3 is TGTGCCAGCAGCGTGACAGGGTATGGCACCGGGGAGCTGTTTTTT.

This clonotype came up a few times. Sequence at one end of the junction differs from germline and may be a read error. The DNA for the CDR3 is TGTGCTAGCAGCTTACGCTTGGGCCCCACAGATACGCAGTATTTT. Its translation: CASSLRLGPTDTQYF. V and J are TRBV7-7 and TRBJ2-3; the D is unclear. CDR1 is SSHAT, CDR2 FNYEAQ, per germline (reference sequence). The CDR3 totals 15 residues.

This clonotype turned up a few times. The CDR3 protein is CASSPLGSVSSYNEQFF. The CDR3 bases are TGTGCCAGCAGCCCCCTAGGGTCCGTGAGCTCCTACAATGAGCAGTTCTTC. The chain has TRBV28 and TRBJ2-1; no definite D call. This CDR3 is 17 amino acids long. The ends were cut back, 6 bases at V and 0 bases at J, with 18 bases in the middle. CDR1 is MDHEN and CDR2 is SYDVKM in the germline V gene.

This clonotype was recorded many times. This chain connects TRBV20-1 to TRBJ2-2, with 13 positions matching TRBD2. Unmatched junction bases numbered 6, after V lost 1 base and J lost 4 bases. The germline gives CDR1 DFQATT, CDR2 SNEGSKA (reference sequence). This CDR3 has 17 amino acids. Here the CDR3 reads CSARATSGGRGTGELFF. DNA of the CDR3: TGCAGTGCTAGAGCGACTAGCGGGGGGCGGGGCACCGGGGAGCTGTTTTTT.

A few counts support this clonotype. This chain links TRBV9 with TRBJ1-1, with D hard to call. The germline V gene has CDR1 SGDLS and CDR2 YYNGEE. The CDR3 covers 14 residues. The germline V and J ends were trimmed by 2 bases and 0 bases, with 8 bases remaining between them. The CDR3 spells CASSVGRMNTEAFF. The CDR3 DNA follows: TGTGCCAGCAGCGTCGGCAGGATGAACACTGAAGCTTTCTTT.

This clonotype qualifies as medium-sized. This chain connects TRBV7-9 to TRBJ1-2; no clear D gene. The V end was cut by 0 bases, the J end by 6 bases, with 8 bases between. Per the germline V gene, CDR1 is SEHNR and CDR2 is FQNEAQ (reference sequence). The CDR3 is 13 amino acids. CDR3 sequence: CASSLANGNGYTF. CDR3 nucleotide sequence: TGTGCCAGCAGCTTAGCGAACGGGAATGGCTACACCTTC.

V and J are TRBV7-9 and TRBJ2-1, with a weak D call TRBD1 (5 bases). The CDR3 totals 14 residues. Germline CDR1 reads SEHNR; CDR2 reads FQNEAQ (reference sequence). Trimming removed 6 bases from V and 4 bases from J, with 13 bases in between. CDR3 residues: CASSWVTVYNEQFF. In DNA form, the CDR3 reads TGTGCCAGCAGTTGGGTGACAGTGTACAATGAGCAGTTCTTC.

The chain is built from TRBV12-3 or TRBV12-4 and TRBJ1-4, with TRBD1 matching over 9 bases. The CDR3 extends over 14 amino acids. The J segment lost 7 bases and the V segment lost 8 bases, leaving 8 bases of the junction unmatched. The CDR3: CASVRDRGSEKLFF. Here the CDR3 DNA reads TGTGCCAGCGTAAGAGACAGGGGGAGTGAAAAACTGTTTTTT.

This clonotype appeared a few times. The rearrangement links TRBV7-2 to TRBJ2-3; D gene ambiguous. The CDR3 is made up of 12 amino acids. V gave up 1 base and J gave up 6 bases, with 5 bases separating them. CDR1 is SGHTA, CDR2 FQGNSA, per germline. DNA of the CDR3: TGTGCCAGCAGCTTAGTGGACGATACGCAGTATTTT. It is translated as CASSLVDDTQYF.

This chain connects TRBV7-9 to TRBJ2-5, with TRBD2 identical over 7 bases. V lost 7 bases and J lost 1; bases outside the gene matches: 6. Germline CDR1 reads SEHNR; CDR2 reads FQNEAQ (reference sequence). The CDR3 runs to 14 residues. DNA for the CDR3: TGTGCCAGCACCCGGAGCGGGACCCAAGAGACCCAGTACTTC. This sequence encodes CASTRSGTQETQYF. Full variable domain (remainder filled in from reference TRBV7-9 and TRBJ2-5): DTGVSQNPRHKITKRGQNVTFRCDPISEHNRLYWYRQTLGQGPEFLTYFQNEAQLEKSRLLSDRFSAERPKGSFSTLEIQRTEQGDSAMYLCASTRSGTQETQYFGPGTRLLVL.

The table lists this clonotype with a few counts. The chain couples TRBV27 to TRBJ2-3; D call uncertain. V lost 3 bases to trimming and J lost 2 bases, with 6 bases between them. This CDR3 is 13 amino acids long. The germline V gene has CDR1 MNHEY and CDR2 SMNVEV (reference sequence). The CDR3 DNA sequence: TGTGCCAGCAGTTTTCAAGTCACAGATACGCAGTATTTT. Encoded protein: CASSFQVTDTQYF.

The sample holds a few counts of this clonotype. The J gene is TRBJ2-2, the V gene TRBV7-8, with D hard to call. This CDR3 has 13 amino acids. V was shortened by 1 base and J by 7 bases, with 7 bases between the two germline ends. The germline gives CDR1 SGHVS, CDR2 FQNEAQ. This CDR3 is CASSLETHGELFF. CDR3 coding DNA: TGTGCCAGCAGCTTAGAAACCCACGGGGAGCTGTTTTTT. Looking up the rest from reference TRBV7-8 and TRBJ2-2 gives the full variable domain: GAGVSQSPRYKVAKRGQDVALRCDPISGHVSLFWYQQALGQGPEFLTYFQNEAQLDKSGLPSDRFFAERPEGSVSTLKIQRTQQEDSAVYLCASSLETHGELFFGEGSRLTVL.

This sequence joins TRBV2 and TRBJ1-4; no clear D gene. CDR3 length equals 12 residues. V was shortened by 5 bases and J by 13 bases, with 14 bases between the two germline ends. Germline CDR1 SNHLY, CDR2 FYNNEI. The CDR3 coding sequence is TGTGCCAGCAGTCTCTCGGACGCTGTACTGTTTTTT. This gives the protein CASSLSDAVLFF.

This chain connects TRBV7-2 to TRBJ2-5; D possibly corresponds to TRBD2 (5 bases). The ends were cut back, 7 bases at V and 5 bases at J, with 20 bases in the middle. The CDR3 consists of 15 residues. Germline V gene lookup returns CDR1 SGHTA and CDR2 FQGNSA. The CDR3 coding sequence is TGTGCCAGCACCCCCGGGGATAGGATTAGCGAGACCCAGTACTTC. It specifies CASTPGDRISETQYF.

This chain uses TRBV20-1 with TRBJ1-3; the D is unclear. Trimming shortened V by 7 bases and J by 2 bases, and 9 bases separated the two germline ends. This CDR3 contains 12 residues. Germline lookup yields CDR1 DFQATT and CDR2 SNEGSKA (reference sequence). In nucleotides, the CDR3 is TGCAGTGTCTCTGGGGCTGGAAACACCATATATTTT. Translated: CSVSGAGNTIYF.

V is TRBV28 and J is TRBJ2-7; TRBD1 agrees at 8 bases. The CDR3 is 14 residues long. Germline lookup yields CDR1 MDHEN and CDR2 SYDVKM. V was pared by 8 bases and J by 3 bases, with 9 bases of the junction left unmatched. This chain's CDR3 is CASGSTGGVYEQYV. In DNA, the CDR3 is TGTGCCAGCGGTAGTACAGGGGGAGTCTACGAGCAGTACGTC.

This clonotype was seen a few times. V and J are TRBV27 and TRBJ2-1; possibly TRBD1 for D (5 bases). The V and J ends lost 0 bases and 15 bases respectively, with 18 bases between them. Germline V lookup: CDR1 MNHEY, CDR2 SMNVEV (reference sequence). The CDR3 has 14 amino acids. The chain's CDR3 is CASSLSIRGPVVFF. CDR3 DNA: TGTGCCAGCAGTTTATCGATAAGGGGTCCCGTCGTGTTCTTC.

The CDR3 sequence is CASSYLGGQGIYF. As DNA, the CDR3 is TGTGCCAGCAGTTACTTGGGGGGACAGGGAATTTACTTC. The V gene is TRBV6-5, the J gene TRBJ2-4, with 9 bases fitting TRBD1. The germline V gene encodes CDR1 MNHEY and CDR2 SVGAGI. V shed 1 base and J 16 bases; nucleotides not matched to a gene: 8. The CDR3 has 13 amino acids.

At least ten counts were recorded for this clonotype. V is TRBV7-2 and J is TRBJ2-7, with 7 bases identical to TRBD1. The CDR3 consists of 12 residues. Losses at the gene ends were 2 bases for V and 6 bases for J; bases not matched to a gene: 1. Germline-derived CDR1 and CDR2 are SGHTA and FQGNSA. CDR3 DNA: TGTGCCAGCAGCTTAAACAGGGGCGAGCAGTACTTC. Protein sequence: CASSLNRGEQYF.

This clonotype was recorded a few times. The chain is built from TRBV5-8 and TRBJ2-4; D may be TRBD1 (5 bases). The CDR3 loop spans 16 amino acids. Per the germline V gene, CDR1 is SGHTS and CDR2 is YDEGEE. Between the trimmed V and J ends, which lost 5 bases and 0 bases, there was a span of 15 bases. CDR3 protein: CASSSTASLAKNIQYF. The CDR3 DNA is TGTGCCAGCAGTTCGACAGCTTCTCTAGCCAAAAACATTCAGTACTTC.